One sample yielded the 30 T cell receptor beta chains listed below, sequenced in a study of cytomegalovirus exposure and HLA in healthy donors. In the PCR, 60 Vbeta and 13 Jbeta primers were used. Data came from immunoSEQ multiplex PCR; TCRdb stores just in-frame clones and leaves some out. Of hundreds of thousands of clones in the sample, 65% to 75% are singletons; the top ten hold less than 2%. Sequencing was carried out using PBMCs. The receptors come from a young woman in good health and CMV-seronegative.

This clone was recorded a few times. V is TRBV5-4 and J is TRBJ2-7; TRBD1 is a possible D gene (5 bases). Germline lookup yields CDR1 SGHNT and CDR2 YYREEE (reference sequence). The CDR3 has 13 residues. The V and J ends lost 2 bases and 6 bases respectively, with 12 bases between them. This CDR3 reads CASSLPDTAEQYF. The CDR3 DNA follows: TGTGCCAGCAGCTTACCGGACACGGCCGAGCAGTACTTC.

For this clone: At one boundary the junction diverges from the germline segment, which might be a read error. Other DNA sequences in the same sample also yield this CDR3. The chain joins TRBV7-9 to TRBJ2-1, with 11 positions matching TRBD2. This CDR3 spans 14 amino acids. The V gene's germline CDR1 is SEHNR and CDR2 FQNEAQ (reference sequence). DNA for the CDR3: TGTTCCAGCAGCTTAGCGGGAGGGGACAATGAGCAGTTCTTC. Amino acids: CSSSLAGGDNEQFF.

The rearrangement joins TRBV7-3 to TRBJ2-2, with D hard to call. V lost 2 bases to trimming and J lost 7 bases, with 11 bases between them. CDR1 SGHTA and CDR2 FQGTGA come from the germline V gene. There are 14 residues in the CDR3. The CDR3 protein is CASSLFKENGELFF. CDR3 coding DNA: TGTGCCAGCAGCTTATTCAAGGAGAACGGGGAGCTGTTTTTT.

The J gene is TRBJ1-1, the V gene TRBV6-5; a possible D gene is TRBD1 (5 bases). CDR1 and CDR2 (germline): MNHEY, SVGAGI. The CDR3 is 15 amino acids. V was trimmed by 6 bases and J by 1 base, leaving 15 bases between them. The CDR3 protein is CASSIPGQGNTEAFF. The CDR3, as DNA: TGTGCCAGCAGCATCCCAGGGCAGGGGAACACTGAAGCTTTCTTT.

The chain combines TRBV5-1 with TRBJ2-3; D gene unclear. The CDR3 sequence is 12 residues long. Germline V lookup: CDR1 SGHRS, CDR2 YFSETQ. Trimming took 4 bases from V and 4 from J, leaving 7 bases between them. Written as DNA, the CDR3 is TGCGCCAGCAGCCTTATGTCAGATACGCAGTATTTT. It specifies CASSLMSDTQYF.

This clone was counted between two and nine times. CDR3 nucleotides: TGTGCCAGCAGCCCGAGGACTAGCGGGGGCTCCTACGAGCAGTACTTC. The encoded protein is CASSPRTSGGSYEQYF. The chain uses TRBV9 and TRBJ2-7, with 13 bases identical to TRBD2. V shed 4 bases and J 0 bases; nucleotides not matched to a gene: 4. The CDR3 has 16 residues. Germline CDR1 is SGDLS and CDR2 is YYNGEE.

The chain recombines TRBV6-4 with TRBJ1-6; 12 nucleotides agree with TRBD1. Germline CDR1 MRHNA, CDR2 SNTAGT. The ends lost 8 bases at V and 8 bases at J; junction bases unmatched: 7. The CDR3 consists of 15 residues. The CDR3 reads CASRGTGGLDSPLHF. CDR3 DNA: TGTGCCAGCCGCGGGACAGGGGGCTTGGATTCACCCCTCCACTTT.

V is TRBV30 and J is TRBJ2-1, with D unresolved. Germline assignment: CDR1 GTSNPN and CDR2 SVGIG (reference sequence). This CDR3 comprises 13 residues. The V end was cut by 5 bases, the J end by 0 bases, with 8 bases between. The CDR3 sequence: CAWLPYSYNEQFF. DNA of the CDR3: TGTGCCTGGCTACCTTACTCCTACAATGAGCAGTTCTTC.

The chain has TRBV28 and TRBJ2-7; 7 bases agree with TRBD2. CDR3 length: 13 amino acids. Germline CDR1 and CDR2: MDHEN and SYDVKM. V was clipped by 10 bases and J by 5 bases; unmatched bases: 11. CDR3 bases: TGTGCCACCCAGGGAGGGAATCGGCACGAGCAGTACTTC. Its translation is CATQGGNRHEQYF.

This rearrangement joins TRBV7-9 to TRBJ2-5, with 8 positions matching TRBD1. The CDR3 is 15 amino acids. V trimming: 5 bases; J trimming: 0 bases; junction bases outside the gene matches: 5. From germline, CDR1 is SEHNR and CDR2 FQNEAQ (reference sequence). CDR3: CASSQGDRYQETQYF. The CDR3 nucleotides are TGTGCCAGCAGCCAAGGGGACAGGTACCAAGAGACCCAGTACTTC.

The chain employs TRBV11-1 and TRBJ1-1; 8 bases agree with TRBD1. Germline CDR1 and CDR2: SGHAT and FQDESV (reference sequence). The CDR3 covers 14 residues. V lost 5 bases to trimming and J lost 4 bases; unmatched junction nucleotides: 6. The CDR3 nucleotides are TGTGCCAGCAGCCTCGCAGGGGGCCCCACTGAAGCTTTCTTT. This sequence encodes CASSLAGGPTEAFF.

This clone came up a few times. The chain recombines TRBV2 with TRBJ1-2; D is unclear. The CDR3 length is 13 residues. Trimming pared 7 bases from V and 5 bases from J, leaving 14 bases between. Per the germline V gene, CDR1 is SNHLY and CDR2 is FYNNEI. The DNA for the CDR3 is TGTGCCAGCACTAGAGGGATGGGTTATGGCTACACCTTC. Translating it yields CASTRGMGYGYTF.

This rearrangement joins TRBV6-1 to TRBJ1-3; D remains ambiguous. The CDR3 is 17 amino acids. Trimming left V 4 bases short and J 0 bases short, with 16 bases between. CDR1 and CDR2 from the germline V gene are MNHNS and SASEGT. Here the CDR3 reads CASSVSSERSSGNTIYF. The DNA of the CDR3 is TGTGCCAGCAGTGTGTCGTCGGAGCGATCCTCTGGAAACACCATATATTTT.

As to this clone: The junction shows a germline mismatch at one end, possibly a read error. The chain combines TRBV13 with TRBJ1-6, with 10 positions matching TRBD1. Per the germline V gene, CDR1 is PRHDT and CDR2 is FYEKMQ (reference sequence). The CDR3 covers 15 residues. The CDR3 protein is CAGSFSGTGVSPLHF. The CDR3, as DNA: TGTGCCGGCAGCTTTTCCGGGACAGGGGTTTCACCCCTCCACTTT.

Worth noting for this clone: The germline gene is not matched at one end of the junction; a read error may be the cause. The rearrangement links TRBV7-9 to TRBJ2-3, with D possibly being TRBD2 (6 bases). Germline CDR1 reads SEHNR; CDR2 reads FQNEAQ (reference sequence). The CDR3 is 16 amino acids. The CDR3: CSSTLGTGGGTDTQYF. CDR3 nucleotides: TGTTCCAGCACCTTAGGTACGGGCGGGGGCACAGATACGCAGTATTTT.

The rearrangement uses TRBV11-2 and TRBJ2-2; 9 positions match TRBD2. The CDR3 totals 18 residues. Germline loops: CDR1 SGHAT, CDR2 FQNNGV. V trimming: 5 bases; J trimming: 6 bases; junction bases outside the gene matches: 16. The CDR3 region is CASSVGWAGGPSSGELFF. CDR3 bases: TGTGCCAGCAGCGTGGGATGGGCGGGAGGGCCAAGCTCCGGGGAGCTGTTTTTT.

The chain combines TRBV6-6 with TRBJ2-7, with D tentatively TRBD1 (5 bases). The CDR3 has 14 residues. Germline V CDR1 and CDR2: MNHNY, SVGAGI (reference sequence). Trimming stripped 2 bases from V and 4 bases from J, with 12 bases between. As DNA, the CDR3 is TGTGCCAGCAGTTACGCAGGACAAGAATACGAGCAGTACTTC. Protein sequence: CASSYAGQEYEQYF.

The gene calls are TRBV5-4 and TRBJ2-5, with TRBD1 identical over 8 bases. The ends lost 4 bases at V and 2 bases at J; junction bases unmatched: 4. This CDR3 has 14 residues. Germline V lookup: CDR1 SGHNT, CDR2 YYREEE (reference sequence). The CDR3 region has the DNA TGTGCCAGCAGCGTACAGGGGGTTCAAGAGACCCAGTACTTC. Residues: CASSVQGVQETQYF.

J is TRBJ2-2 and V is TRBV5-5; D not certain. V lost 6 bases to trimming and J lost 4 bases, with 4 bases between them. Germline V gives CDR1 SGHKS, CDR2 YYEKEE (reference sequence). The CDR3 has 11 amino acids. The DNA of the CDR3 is TGTGCCAGCACCCTCACCGGGGAGCTGTTTTTT. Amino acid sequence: CASTLTGELFF. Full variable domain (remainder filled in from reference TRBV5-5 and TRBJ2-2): DAGVTQSPTHLIKTRGQQVTLRCSPISGHKSVSWYQQVLGQGPQFIFQYYEKEERGRGNFPDRFSARQFPNYSSELNVNALLLGDSALYLCASTLTGELFFGEGSRLTVL.

The CDR3 DNA follows: TGTGCCAGCAGCTTAGCCAACTCTGAAAAACTGTTTTTT. It translates to CASSLANSEKLFF. V and J are TRBV7-8 and TRBJ1-4; D gene unclear. Germline values: CDR1 SGHVS, CDR2 FQNEAQ. V was trimmed by 0 bases and J by 7 bases, leaving 6 bases between them. This CDR3 region has 13 residues.

CDR3 loop: CASSAGEGAGPQHF. The CDR3 DNA is TGTGCCAGCAGCGCGGGGGAGGGTGCGGGGCCCCAGCATTTT. V and J are TRBV9 and TRBJ1-5; possible D gene TRBD1, 5 bases. V shed 3 bases and J shed 9 bases, with 16 bases lying between them. The germline V gene has CDR1 SGDLS and CDR2 YYNGEE. The CDR3 sequence is 14 residues long.

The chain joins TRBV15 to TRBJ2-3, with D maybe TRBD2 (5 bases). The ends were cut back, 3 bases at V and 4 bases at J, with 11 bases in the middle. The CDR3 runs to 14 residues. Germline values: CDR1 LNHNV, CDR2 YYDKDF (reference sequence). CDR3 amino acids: CATSRRRWADTQYF. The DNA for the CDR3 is TGTGCCACCAGCAGGAGGAGGTGGGCAGATACGCAGTATTTT.

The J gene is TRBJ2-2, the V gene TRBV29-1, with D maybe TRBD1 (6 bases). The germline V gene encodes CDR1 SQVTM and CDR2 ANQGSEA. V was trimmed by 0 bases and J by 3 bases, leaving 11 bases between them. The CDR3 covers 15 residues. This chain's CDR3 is CSVEDRSGDTGELFF. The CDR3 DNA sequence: TGCAGCGTTGAAGATCGATCAGGGGACACCGGGGAGCTGTTTTTT.

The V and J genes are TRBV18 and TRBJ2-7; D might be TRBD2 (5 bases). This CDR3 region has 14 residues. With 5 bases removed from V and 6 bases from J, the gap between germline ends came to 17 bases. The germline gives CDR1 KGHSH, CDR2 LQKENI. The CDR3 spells CASSSSRTLGEQYF. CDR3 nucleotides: TGTGCCAGCTCATCGTCCAGGACTCTCGGCGAGCAGTACTTC.

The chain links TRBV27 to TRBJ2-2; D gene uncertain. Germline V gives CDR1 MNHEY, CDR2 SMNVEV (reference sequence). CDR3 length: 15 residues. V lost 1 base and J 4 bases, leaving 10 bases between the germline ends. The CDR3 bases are TGTGCCAGCAGTTTATTTCTAGAAGGCACCGGGGAGCTGTTTTTT. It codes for CASSLFLEGTGELFF.

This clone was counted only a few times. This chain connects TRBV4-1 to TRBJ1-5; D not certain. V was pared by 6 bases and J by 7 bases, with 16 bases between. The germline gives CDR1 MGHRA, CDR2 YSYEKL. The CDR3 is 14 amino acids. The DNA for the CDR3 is TGCGCCAGCAGAGCTGTATTCGGAGGACAGCCCCAGCATTTT. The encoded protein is CASRAVFGGQPQHF.

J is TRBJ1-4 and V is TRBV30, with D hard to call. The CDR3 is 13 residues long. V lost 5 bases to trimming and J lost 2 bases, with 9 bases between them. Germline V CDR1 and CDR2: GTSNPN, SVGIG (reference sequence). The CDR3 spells CAWGQRTNEKLFF. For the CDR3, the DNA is TGTGCCTGGGGCCAGCGGACTAATGAAAAACTGTTTTTT.

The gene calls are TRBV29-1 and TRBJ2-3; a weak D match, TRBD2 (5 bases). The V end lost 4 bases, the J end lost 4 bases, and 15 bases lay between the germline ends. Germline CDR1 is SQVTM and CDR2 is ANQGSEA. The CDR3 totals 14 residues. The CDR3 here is CSVGPDSWPDTQYF. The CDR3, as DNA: TGCAGCGTTGGCCCGGACTCTTGGCCAGATACGCAGTATTTT.

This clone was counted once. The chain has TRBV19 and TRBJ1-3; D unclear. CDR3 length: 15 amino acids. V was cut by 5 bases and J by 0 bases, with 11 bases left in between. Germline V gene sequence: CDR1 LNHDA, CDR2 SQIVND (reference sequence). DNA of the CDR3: TGTGCCAGTAGTGGGTGGAGGAGCTCTGGAAACACCATATATTTT. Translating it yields CASSGWRSSGNTIYF.

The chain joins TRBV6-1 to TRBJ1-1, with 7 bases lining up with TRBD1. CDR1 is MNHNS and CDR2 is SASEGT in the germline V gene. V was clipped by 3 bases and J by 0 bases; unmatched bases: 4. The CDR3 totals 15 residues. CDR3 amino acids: CASSDTGAMNTEAFF. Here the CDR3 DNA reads TGTGCCAGCAGTGACACAGGGGCCATGAACACTGAAGCTTTCTTT.